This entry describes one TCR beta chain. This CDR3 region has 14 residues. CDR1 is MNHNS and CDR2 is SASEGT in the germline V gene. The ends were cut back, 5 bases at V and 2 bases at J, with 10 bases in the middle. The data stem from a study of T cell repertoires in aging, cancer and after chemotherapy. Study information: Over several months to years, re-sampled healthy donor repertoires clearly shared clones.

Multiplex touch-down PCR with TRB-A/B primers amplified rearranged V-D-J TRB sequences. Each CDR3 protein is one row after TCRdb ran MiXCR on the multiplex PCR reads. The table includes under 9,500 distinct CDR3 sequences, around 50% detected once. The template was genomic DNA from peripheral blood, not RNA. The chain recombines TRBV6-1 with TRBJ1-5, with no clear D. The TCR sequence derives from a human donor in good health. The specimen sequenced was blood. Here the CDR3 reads CASSLARGNQPQHF. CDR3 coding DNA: TGTGCCAGCAGTCTAGCACGGGGCAATCAGCCCCAGCATTTT.